The sequence of this T cell receptor beta chain was determined in a study of CD8 T cells in ankylosing spondylitis. Broader study findings: The clones that were linked to disease were reported to be significantly enriched in matched synovial fluid samples from ankylosing spondylitis patients. Peripheral blood held disease-linked clones only at relatively low frequency, and these were CD8+. There was a TCR beta motif, made of several highly homologous variants, that appeared characteristic of ankylosing spondylitis blood.

Concerning this clonotype: Its antigen is as yet unknown.

This CDR3 comprises 16 residues. Deletions cut 4 bases from V and 8 bases from J, with 23 bases between. A quantitative 5'-RACE method, one with molecular barcodes, was used to make TCR beta libraries. One entry per CDR3 protein, called by TCRdb with MiXCR from the 5' RACE reads. The profile shows some 130,000 distinct CDR3 sequences, 5.5% to 7.5% of them singletons. The TCR comes from a female donor with ankylosing spondylitis or in good health (not recorded which). The chain is built from TRBV12-3 or TRBV12-4 and TRBJ1-2, with D tentatively TRBD1 (6 bases). Sequenced input: blood, either unsorted or a sorted T cell fraction (not recorded which). CDR3 DNA: TGTGCCAGCAGTTCGGCAGGGAGCCTAGGGGGGAAGGGCTACACCTTC. Translation: CASSSAGSLGGKGYTF.